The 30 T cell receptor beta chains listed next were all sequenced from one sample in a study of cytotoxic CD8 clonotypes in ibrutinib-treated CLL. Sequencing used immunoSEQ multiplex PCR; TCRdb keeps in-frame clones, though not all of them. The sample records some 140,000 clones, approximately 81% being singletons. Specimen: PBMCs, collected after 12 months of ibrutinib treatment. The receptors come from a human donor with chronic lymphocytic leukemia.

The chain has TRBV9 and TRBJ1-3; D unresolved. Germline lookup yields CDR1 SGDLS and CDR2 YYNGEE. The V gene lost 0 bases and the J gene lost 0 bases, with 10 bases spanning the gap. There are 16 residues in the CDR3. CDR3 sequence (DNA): TGTGCCAGCAGCGTAGGGCTACGATACTCTGGAAACACCATATATTTT. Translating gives CASSVGLRYSGNTIYF.

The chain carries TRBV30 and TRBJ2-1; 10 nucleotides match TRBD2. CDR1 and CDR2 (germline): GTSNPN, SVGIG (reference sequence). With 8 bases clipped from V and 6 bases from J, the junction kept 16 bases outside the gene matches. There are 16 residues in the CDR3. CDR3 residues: CAGKIPGTSVVNEQFF. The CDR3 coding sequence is TGTGCCGGAAAGATCCCCGGGACTAGCGTCGTCAATGAGCAGTTCTTC. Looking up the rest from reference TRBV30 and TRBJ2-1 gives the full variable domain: SQTIHQWPATLVQPVGSPLSLECTVEGTSNPNLYWYRQAAGRGLQLLFYSVGIGQISSEVPQNLSASRPQDRQFILSSKKLLLSDSGFYLCAGKIPGTSVVNEQFFGPGTRLTVL.

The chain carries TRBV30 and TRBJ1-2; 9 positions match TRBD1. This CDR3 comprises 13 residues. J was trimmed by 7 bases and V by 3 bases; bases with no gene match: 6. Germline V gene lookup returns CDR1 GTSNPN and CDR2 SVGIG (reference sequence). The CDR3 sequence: CAWRGTGLPGYTF. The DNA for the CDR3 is TGTGCCTGGAGGGGGACAGGGCTTCCTGGCTACACCTTC. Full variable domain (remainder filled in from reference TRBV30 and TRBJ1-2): SQTIHQWPATLVQPVGSPLSLECTVEGTSNPNLYWYRQAAGRGLQLLFYSVGIGQISSEVPQNLSASRPQDRQFILSSKKLLLSDSGFYLCAWRGTGLPGYTFGSGTRLTVV.

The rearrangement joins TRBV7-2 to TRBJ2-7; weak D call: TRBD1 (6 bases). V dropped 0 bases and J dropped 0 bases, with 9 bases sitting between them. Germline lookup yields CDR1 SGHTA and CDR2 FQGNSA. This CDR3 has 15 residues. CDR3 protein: CASSLAAGASYEQYF. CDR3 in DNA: TGTGCCAGCAGCTTAGCGGCAGGGGCCTCCTACGAGCAGTACTTC.

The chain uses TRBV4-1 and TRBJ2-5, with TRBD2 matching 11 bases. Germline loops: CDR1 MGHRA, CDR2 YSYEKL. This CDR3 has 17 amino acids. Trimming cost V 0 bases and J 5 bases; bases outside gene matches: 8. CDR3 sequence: CASSQDVVAGGEETQYF. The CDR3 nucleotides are TGCGCCAGCAGCCAAGATGTGGTAGCGGGGGGGGAGGAGACCCAGTACTTC.

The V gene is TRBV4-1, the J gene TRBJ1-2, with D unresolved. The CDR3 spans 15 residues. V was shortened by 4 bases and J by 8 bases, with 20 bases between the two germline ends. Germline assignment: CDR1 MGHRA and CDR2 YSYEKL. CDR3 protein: CASSPQTGASWGYTF. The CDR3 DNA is TGCGCCAGCAGCCCCCAGACCGGAGCGTCTTGGGGCTACACCTTC.

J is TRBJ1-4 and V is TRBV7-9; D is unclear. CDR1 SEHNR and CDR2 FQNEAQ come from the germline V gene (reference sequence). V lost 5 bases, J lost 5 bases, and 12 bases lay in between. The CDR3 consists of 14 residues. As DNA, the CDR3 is TGTGCCAGCAGCGCCATGGGAGGGAATGAAAAACTGTTTTTT. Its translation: CASSAMGGNEKLFF.

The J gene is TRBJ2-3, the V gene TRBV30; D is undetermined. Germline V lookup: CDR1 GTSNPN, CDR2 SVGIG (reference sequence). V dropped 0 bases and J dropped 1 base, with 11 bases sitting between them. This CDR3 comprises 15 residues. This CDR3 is CAWSVEVGRTDTQYF. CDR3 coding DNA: TGTGCCTGGAGTGTAGAAGTTGGGCGCACAGATACGCAGTATTTT.

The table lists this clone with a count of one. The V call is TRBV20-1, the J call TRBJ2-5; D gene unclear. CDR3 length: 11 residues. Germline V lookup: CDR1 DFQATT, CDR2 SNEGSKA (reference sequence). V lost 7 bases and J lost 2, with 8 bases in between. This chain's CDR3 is CSVRNQETQYF. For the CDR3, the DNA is TGCAGTGTGCGTAATCAAGAGACCCAGTACTTC.

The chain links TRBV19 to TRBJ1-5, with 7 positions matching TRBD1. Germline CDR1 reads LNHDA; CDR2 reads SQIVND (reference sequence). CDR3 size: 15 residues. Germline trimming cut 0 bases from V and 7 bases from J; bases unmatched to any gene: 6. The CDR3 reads CASSIDLRGAQPQHF. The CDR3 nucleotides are TGTGCCAGTAGTATAGATCTCAGGGGGGCACAGCCCCAGCATTTT.

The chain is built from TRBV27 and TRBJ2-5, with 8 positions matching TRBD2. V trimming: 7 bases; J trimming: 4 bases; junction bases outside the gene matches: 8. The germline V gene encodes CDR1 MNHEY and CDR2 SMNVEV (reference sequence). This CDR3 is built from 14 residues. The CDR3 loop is CASKNQREIETQYF. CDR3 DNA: TGTGCCAGCAAGAATCAGCGGGAGATAGAGACCCAGTACTTC.

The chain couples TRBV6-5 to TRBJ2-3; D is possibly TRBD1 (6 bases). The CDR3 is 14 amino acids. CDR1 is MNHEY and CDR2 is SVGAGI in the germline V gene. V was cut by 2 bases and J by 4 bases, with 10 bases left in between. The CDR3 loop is CASSYGQNADTQYF. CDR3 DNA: TGTGCCAGCAGTTACGGACAGAACGCAGATACGCAGTATTTT.

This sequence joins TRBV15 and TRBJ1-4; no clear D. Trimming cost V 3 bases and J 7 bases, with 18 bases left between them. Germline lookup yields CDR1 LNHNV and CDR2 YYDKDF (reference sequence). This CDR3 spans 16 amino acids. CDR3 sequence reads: CATSSRRASGGEKLFF. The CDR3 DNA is TGTGCCACCAGCAGTCGCCGAGCGAGCGGCGGTGAAAAACTGTTTTTT.

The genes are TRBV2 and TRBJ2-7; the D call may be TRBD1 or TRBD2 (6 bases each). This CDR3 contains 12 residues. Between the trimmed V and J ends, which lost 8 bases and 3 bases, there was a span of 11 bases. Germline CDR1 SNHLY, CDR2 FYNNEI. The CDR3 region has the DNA TGTGCCAGCCTTGGGGGGCTCTACGAGCAGTACTTC. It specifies CASLGGLYEQYF.

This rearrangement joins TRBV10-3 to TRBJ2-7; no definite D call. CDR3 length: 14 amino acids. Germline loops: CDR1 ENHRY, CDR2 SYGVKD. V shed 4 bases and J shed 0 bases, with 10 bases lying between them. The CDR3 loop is CAISGQASSYEQYF. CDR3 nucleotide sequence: TGTGCCATCAGTGGGCAGGCCAGCTCCTACGAGCAGTACTTC.

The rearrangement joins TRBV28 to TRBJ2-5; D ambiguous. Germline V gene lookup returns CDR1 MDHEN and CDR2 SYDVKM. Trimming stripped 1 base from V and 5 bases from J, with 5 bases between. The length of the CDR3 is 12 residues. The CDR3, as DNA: TGTGCCAGCAGTTTATTTTTGGAGACCCAGTACTTC. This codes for CASSLFLETQYF.

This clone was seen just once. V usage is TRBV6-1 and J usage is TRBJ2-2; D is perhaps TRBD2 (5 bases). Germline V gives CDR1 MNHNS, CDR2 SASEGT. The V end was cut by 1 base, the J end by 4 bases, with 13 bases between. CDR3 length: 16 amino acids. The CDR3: CASSEERQHPTGELFF. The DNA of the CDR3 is TGTGCCAGCAGTGAAGAGCGGCAGCATCCCACCGGGGAGCTGTTTTTT.

This CDR3 reads CASRKDRQNTEAFF. The DNA for the CDR3 is TGTGCCAGCAGAAAAGACAGGCAGAACACTGAAGCTTTCTTT. V and J are TRBV6-4 and TRBJ1-1; possibly TRBD1 for D (6 bases). The CDR3 is 14 residues long. Trimming removed 6 bases from V and 1 base from J, with 12 bases in between. The germline V gene encodes CDR1 MRHNA and CDR2 SNTAGT.

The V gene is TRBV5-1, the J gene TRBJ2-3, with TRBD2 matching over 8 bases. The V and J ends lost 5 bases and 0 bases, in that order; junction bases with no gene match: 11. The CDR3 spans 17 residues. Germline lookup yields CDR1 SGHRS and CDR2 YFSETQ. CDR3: CASSSPTTSASTDTQYF. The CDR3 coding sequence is TGCGCCAGCAGTTCGCCGACGACTAGCGCTAGCACAGATACGCAGTATTTT.

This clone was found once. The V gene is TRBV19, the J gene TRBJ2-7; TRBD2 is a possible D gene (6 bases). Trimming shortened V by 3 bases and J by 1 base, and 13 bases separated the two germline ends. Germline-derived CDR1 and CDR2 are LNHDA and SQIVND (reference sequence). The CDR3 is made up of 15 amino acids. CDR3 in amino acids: CASSIRLASSYEQYF. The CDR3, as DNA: TGTGCCAGTAGTATTCGGCTAGCGTCTTCCTACGAGCAGTACTTC.

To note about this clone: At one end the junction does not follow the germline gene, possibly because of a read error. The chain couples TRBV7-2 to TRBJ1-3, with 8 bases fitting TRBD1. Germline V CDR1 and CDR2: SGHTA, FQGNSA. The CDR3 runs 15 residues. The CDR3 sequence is CASSLQGAAGNTIHF. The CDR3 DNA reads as TGTGCCAGCAGCTTACAGGGGGCGGCGGGAAACACCATACATTTT.

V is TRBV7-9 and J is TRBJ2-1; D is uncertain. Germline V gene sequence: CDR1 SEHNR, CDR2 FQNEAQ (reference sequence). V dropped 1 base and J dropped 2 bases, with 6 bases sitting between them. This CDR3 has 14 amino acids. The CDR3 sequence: CASSLEGTYNEQFF. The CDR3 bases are TGTGCCAGCAGCTTAGAGGGAACCTACAATGAGCAGTTCTTC.

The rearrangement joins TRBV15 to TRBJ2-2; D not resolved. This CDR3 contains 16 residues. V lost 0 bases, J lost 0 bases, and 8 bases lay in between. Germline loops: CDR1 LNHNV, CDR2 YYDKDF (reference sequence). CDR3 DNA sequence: TGTGCCACCAGCAGAGATGTGGGGTCGAACACCGGGGAGCTGTTTTTT. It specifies CATSRDVGSNTGELFF. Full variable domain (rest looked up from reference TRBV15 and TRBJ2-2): DAMVIQNPRYQVTQFGKPVTLSCSQTLNHNVMYWYQQKSSQAPKLLFHYYDKDFNNEADTPDNFQSRRPNTSFCFLDIRSPGLGDTAMYLCATSRDVGSNTGELFFGEGSRLTVL.

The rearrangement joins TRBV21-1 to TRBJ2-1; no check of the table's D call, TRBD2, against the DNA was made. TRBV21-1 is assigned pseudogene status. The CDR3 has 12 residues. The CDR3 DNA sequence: TGTGCCAGCAGCAAAGCTCGGAATGAGCAGTTCTTC. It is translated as CASSKARNEQFF.

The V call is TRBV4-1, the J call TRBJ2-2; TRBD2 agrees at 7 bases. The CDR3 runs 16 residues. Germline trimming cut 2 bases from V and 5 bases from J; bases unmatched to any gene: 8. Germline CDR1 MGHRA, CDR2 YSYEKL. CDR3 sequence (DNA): TGCGCCAGCAGCCAAACCCCGGCTAGCGGTACCGGGGAGCTGTTTTTT. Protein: CASSQTPASGTGELFF.

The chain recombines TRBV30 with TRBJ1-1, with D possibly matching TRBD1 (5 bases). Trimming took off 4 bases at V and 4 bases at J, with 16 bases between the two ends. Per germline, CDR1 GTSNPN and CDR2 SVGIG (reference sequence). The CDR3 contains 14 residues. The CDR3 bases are TGTGCCTGGAATGCGGGCAGGGAGACCACTGAAGCTTTCTTT. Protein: CAWNAGRETTEAFF.

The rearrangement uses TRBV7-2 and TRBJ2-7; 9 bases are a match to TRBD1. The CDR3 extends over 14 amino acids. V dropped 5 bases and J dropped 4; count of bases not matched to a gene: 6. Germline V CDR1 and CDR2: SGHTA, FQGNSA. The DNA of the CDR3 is TGTGCCAGCAGCCCCCGGGACAGGGTGTACGAGCAGTACTTC. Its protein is CASSPRDRVYEQYF.

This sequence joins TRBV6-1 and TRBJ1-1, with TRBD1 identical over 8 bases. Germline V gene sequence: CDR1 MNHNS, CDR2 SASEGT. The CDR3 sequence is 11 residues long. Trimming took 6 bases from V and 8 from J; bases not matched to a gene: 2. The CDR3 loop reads CASRWDREAFF. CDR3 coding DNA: TGTGCCAGCAGATGGGACAGGGAAGCTTTCTTT.

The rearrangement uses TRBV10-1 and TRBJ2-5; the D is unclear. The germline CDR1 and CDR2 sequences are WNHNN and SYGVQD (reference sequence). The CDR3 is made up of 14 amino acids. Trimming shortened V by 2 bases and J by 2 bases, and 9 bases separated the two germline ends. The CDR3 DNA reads TGCGCCAGCAGTGAGCTTGGGATTCAAGAGACCCAGTACTTC. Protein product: CASSELGIQETQYF.

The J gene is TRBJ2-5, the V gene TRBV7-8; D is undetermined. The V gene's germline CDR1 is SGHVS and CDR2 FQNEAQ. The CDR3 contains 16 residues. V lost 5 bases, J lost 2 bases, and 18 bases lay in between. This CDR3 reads CASSQLRAGTQETQYF. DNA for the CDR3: TGTGCCAGCAGCCAGCTCCGGGCAGGCACTCAAGAGACCCAGTACTTC.